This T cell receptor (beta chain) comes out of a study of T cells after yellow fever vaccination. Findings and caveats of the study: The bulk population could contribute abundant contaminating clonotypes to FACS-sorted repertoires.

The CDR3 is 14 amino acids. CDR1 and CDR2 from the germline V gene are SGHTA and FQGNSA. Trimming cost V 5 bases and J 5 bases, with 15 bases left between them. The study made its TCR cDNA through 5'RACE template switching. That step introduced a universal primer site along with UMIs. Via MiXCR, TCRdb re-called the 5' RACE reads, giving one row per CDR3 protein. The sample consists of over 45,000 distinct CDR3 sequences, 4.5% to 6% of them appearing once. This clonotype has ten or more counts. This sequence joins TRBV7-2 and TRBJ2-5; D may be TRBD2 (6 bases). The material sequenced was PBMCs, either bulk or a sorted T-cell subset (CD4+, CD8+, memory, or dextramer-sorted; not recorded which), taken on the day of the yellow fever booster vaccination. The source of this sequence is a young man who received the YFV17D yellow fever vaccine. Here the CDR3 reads CASSLPPGAETQYF. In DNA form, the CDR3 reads TGTGCCAGCAGCCTTCCCCCGGGAGCGGAGACCCAGTACTTC.